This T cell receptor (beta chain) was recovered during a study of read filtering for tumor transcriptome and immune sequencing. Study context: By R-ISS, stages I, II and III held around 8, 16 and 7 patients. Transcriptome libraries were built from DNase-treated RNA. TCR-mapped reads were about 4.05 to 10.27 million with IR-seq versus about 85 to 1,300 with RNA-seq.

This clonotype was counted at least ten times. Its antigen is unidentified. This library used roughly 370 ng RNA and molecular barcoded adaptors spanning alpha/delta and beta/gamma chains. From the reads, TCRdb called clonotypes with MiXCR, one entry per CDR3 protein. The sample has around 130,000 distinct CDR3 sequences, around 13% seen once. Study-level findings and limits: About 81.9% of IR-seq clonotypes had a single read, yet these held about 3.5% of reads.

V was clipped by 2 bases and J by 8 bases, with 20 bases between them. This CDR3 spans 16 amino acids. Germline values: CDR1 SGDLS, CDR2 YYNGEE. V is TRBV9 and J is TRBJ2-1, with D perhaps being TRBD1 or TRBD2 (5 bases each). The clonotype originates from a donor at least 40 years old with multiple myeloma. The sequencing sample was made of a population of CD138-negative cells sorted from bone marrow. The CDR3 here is CASSVSLGTRRDEQFF. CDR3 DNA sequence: TGTGCCAGCAGCGTTTCCCTCGGGACCCGAAGGGATGAGCAGTTCTTC.